This T cell receptor (beta chain) was captured by sequencing in a study of blood T cells in healthy people across ages. Study conclusions and caveats: Not knowing donor CMV status may have confounded expanded clonotype changes. There were more naive CD4+ cells and higher diversity in long-lived donors than in aged donors.

On this clonotype: The antigen is unknown. A much larger clonotype is one base distant, so this may be a read error.

Germline V lookup: CDR1 MNHEY, CDR2 SVGEGT. This CDR3 comprises 12 residues. Then a second PCR, running about 7 to 11 cycles, was carried out with a sample-barcoded 5' primer and a J-beta primer mix. Each of the samples gave a minimum of 2.5 million paired-end reads that contained CDR3. TCRdb itself ran the 5' RACE reads through MiXCR, one entry per CDR3 protein. This sample has about 2 million distinct CDR3 sequences, with roughly 52% found just once. The specimen was blood. The TCR sequence derives from a woman aged 40 to 50 in good health. The chain links TRBV6-2 or TRBV6-3 to TRBJ2-4; tentative D call: TRBD1 (5 bases). The end of the DNA fits TRBJ2-7 better, so the J call may be wrong. The CDR3 region is CASSCDSYEQYF. The CDR3 DNA is TGTGCCAGCAGTTGCGACAGCTACGAGCAGTACTTC.